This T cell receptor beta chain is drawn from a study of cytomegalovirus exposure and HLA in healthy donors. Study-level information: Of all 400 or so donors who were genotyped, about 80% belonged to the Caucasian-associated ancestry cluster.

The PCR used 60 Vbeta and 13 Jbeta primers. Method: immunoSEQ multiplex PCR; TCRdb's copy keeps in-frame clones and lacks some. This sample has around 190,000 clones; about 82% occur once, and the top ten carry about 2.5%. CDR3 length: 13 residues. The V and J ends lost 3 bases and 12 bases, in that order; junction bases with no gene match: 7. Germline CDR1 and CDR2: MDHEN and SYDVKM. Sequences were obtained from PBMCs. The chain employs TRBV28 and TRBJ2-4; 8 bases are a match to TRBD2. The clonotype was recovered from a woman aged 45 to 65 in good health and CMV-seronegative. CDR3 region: CASSLGTSGRQYF. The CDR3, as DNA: TGTGCCAGCAGTTTGGGCACTAGCGGTCGTCAGTACTTC. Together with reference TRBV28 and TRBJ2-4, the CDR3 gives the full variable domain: DVKVTQSSRYLVKRTGEKVFLECVQDMDHENMFWYRQDPGLGLRLIYFSYDVKMKEKGDIPEGYSVSREKKERFSLILESASTNQTSMYLCASSLGTSGRQYFGAGTRLSVL.